This T cell receptor beta chain emerged from a study of cytomegalovirus exposure and HLA in healthy donors. A note on this clone: The antigen remains undetermined.

General observations from the study: On later analysis, the bulk of CMV-associated TCR beta chains appeared to be HLA-restricted.

60 Vbeta and 13 Jbeta primers were used in PCR. The repertoire was sequenced with immunoSEQ multiplex PCR; TCRdb's copy has only in-frame clones and lacks some. The sample table sets out tens of thousands of clones. V was clipped by 5 bases and J by 3 bases; unmatched bases: 7. This CDR3 has 14 amino acids. Germline loops: CDR1 SGHTA, CDR2 FQGNSA. This chain links TRBV7-2 with TRBJ2-7; 7 bases map to TRBD2. The origin of this receptor is a female donor in good health and CMV-seronegative. Sequenced input: PBMCs. The CDR3 reads CASSPPGGYYEQYF. The CDR3 bases are TGTGCCAGCAGCCCCCCGGGGGGATACTACGAGCAGTACTTC.